Listed below are T cell receptor beta chains from one sample, sequenced in a study of blood T cell repertoires in COVID-19. Produced via immunoSEQ multiplex PCR; TCRdb's table is partial and in-frame only. Of tens of thousands of clones in the sample, 70% to 90% are singletons; the top ten hold about 18%. Sequencing was done on a sample of peripheral blood. The receptors were sampled from a human donor in a cohort sampled during active COVID-19. Each CDR3 is given without its conserved first and last residue. A D gene is named only where the DNA matches it firmly. The size field is filled for only some rows; it gives once, few, many or a size class.

CDR3 | J | V | size | D | length
ASSLGTGNEKLF | TRBJ1-4 | TRBV5-1 | - | TRBD1 | 12
ASSLQVVGTEAF | TRBJ1-1 | TRBV28 | - | - | 12
ASSYSGHHRTEAF | TRBJ1-1 | TRBV6-5 | - | - | 13
AIGRTGELF | TRBJ2-2 | TRBV10-3 | - | - | 9
AWSVGRGYQPQH | TRBJ1-5 | TRBV30 | - | TRBD1 | 12
ASSNGGGLGGELF | TRBJ2-2 | TRBV5-4 | - | TRBD2 | 13
ASRLQGSSYEQY | TRBJ2-7 | TRBV5-1 | - | TRBD1 | 12
ASSFRRGGPYEQY | TRBJ2-7 | TRBV27 | - | - | 13
ASSRFGTGGNEKLF | TRBJ1-4 | TRBV5-1 | - | TRBD1 | 14
ASGLGQSSNQPQH | TRBJ1-5 | TRBV12-5 | - | - | 13
ASSSTRFFRDRDRNQPQH | TRBJ1-5 | TRBV7-8 | - | TRBD1 | 18
ASSQDKGPQSNEQF | TRBJ2-1 | TRBV14 | - | - | 14
ASSPNGASGDTQY | TRBJ2-3 | TRBV18 | - | TRBD2 | 13
ASSPGLNTEAF | TRBJ1-1 | TRBV14 | - | - | 11
ASSFTIAAEAF | TRBJ1-1 | TRBV11-2 | - | - | 11
ASSPTPNQPQH | TRBJ1-5 | TRBV3-1/TRBV3-2 | few | - | 11
ASSEVEGPYEQY | TRBJ2-7 | TRBV2 | - | - | 12
ASSAMDRGRTEAF | TRBJ1-1 | TRBV6-4 | few | TRBD1 | 13
ASSWERTGELF | TRBJ2-2 | TRBV7-3 | - | - | 11
ASSIEDRGLYGYT | TRBJ1-2 | TRBV7-9 | - | TRBD1 | 13
ASTRDRGADTQY | TRBJ2-3 | TRBV2 | - | TRBD1 | 12
ASSKDRDNSPLH | TRBJ1-6 | TRBV7-9 | - | TRBD1 | 12
ASSYTGGEYGYT | TRBJ1-2 | TRBV5-4 | - | TRBD1 | 12
ASSIGRTDTQY | TRBJ2-3 | TRBV19 | - | - | 11
ASNPSGGEKLF | TRBJ1-4 | TRBV5-4 | - | - | 11
ASTQANSYEQY | TRBJ2-7 | TRBV12-3/TRBV12-4 | - | - | 11
ASAETGTGGGTEAF | TRBJ1-1 | TRBV27 | - | TRBD1 | 14
ASIRQGSGGNTIY | TRBJ1-3 | TRBV19 | once | TRBD1 | 13
ASSLSRLAGTDTQY | TRBJ2-3 | TRBV5-6 | - | TRBD2 | 14
ASSPTSGGAIDEQF | TRBJ2-1 | TRBV18 | - | TRBD2 | 14
ASSLGRGIGYT | TRBJ1-2 | TRBV12-3/TRBV12-4 | - | - | 11
ASSERGRQETQY | TRBJ2-5 | TRBV6-1 | - | - | 12
ASSSRDRDNQPQH | TRBJ1-5 | TRBV21-1 | once | - | 13
ASSLSGTSLYNEQF | TRBJ2-1 | TRBV5-1 | - | TRBD2 | 14
ASRQGIQPQH | TRBJ1-5 | TRBV12-3/TRBV12-4 | - | - | 10
ASSQGVAGREQY | TRBJ2-7 | TRBV4-3 | once | TRBD2 | 12
ASSVLAGTGELF | TRBJ2-2 | TRBV6-4 | - | TRBD2 | 12
ASSGSGLAGGPDTQY | TRBJ2-3 | TRBV7-2 | - | TRBD2 | 15
ASSKPEGPNEQY | TRBJ2-7 | TRBV5-4 | - | - | 12
ASSKEGI | TRBJ2-1 | TRBV19 | - | - | 7
ASSDWAGETQY | TRBJ2-5 | TRBV6-1 | - | - | 11
ASNLAWRGGPQY | TRBJ2-7 | TRBV3-1/TRBV3-2 | - | TRBD2 | 12
ASSIIYSPGYEQY | TRBJ2-7 | TRBV11-2 | few | - | 13
ASSLGGGEQY | TRBJ2-7 | TRBV11-3 | - | - | 10
ATTTGVSQPQH | TRBJ1-5 | TRBV6-6 | - | TRBD1 | 11
ASSVLSGTGKFREKLF | TRBJ1-4 | TRBV11-2 | - | TRBD1 | 16
ASSSNGQGAVEQY | TRBJ2-7 | TRBV5-6 | once | TRBD1 | 13
ASSFSRGEAF | TRBJ1-1 | TRBV28 | - | - | 10
ASSQEATGGPSTGELF | TRBJ2-2 | TRBV4-2 | - | TRBD2 | 16
ASSPDRAGSPLH | TRBJ1-6 | TRBV6-5 | - | TRBD1 | 12
ASSGHREGLAGEQF | TRBJ2-1 | TRBV9 | - | TRBD2 | 14
ASSSNRPYNSPLH | TRBJ1-6 | TRBV7-9 | - | - | 13
ASSYSTRPYEQY | TRBJ2-7 | TRBV6-2/TRBV6-3 | - | - | 12
AWSVGGYEQY | TRBJ2-7 | TRBV30 | - | - | 10
SVGTGGFANDAF | TRBJ1-1 | TRBV29-1 | - | TRBD1 | 12
ASSQDRGEYYEQY | TRBJ2-7 | TRBV4-1 | - | TRBD2 | 13
ASSPPLLAKNIQY | TRBJ2-4 | TRBV28 | - | - | 13
ASSLIAGLNTEAF | TRBJ1-1 | TRBV7-3 | - | - | 13
ASSDSSYGYT | TRBJ1-2 | TRBV5-4 | few | - | 10
ASSLFPGGDTQY | TRBJ2-3 | TRBV5-1 | - | TRBD2 | 12